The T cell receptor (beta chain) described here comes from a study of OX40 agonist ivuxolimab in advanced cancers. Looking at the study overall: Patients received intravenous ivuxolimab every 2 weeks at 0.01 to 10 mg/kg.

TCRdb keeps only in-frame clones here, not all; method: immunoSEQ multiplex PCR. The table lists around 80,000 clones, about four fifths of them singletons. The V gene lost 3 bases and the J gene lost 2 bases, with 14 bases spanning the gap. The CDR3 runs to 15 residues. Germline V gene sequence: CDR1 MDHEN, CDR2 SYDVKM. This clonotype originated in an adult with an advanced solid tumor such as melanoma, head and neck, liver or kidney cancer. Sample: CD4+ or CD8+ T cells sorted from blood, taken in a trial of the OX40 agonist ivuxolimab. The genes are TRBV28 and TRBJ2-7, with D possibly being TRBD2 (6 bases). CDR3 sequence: CASSFFSGATYEQYF. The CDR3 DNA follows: TGTGCCAGCAGTTTCTTTAGCGGAGCCACCTACGAGCAGTACTTC.